This T cell receptor (delta chain) stems from a study of DNA immune sequencing with unique molecular identifiers (dated by TCRdb to about 2020). Context from the whole study: Immunomagnetic cell separation was used to enrich gammadelta T cells from buffy coats, and the genomic DNA of the enriched gammadelta T cells was sequenced. Fluorescence-activated cell sorting was used to enrich gammadelta T cells from the PBMC of nine to ten healthy people. In the comparison of enriched versus non-enriched samples, roughly 100 ng of enriched gammadelta T-cell DNA and about 0.98 ug of non-enriched PBMC DNA were sequenced. The study developed and validated an ultrasensitive DNA-based TRD repertoire sequencing method using PCR-introduced unique molecular identifiers. Validation of the method was performed on synthetic reference molecules and on blood samples from healthy individuals. All donors were healthy individuals, and fewer than 13 of the donors were profiled using sorted gammadelta T cells from peripheral blood.

To prepare the library, multiplex PCR was applied. A 32-plex assay amplified the genomic DNA, with primers for all 8 TRDV and 4 TRDJ genes spanning the CDR3. A 12-nucleotide UMI was introduced during 2 to 4 barcoding PCR cycles, after which a second PCR was performed with Illumina adapter primers. AMPure XP beads were used for library purification, and library quality was checked on a Fragment Analyzer with the HS NGS Fragment kit. The sequencing was run with an Illumina MiniSeq mid-output kit, including about 20% PhiX, and 150 cycles of paired-end reads. Per the source publication's procedure: MIGEC version 1.2.9 was used to process reads, grouping reads by UMI and building error-corrected consensus sequences. For post-processing, modified scripts from VDJtools version 1.2.1 were used together with the tcR R package. With CATT, TCRdb called clones again from the public reads; duplicate DNA rows were later joined. It is TCRdb's table, rather than the study itself, that gives the V and J calls and clone size. This sample gives 700 to 850 delta-chain clones in total; over 8% of them show up just once. The ten largest account for roughly half of the sample.

Points on this clone: The target of this receptor is not known. Base qualities are missing; no much larger clone stands one base away.

Study-wide conclusions, independent of this receptor: TRD repertoire diversity varied between healthy donors, with several donors highly oligoclonal where top 5 clonotypes exceeded half of productive molecules. Novel TRD sequences not targeted by the primers cannot be detected with the primer-based approach.

The sequence was obtained from a human donor in good health. The sample taken for sequencing was gamma-delta T cells from PBMCs.

CDR3 reads: CALGERAHYPWDYWGILGNDKLIF. The base sequence is TGTGCTCTTGGGGAACGGGCCCACTACCCCTGGGACTACTGGGGGATACTCGGAAACGATAAACTCATCTTT. The V and J genes are TRDV1 and TRDJ1, with 12 bases in between that match TRDD3. No J gene was available from TCRdb, and it was assigned here by a germline match of the DNA. CDR3 length: 24 amino acids, cysteine to phenylalanine. Left in the record is the CDR3 DNA by itself, 72 bases read in frame from the first base. Trimmed from V: 1 base; trimmed from J: 4 bases; junction bases lacking a gene match: 28. The germline V gene specifies TSWWSYY as CDR1 and QGS as CDR2.